The 14 T cell receptor beta chains below were found in one sample sequenced in a study of response to subunit inactivated influenza vaccine. One entry per CDR3 protein results from TCRdb running MiXCR on the RT-PCR reads. Seen here are 500,000 to 600,000 distinct CDR3 sequences, 10% to 15% observed once, and the top ten hold 13%. The specimen comprised PBMCs from blood, sampled about 40 days after vaccination. Every receptor here comes from a man aged 50 to 59 who received an inactivated influenza vaccine.

CDR3 sequence: CASSPGLAGGVRGQDTQYF. CDR3 coding DNA: TGTGCCAGCAGTCCGGGACTAGCGGGGGGCGTCCGTGGCCAAGATACGCAGTATTTT. The rearrangement joins TRBV6-2 or TRBV6-3 to TRBJ2-3; 15 bases align to TRBD2. Germline V lookup: CDR1 MNHEY, CDR2 SVGEGT. Trimming cost V 5 bases and J 5 bases; bases outside gene matches: 14. The length of the CDR3 is 19 residues.

The chain employs TRBV29-1 and TRBJ1-5; maybe TRBD1 (6 bases). Germline assignment: CDR1 SQVTM and CDR2 ANQGSEA. V was clipped by 4 bases and J by 4 bases, with 17 bases between them. CDR3 length: 15 amino acids. The CDR3 DNA is TGCAGCGTTGTTGCAGGGGCGTCCGGGAATCAGCCCCAGCATTTT. This translates into CSVVAGASGNQPQHF.

This clonotype has ten or more counts. The rearrangement joins TRBV4-1 to TRBJ1-2; possible D gene TRBD1, 5 bases. CDR3 size: 14 residues. The V and J ends lost 0 bases and 8 bases respectively, with 13 bases between them. The V gene's germline CDR1 is MGHRA and CDR2 YSYEKL. CDR3 nucleotides: TGCGCCAGCAGCCAAGATGGGACCATCCAAGGCTACACCTTC. It specifies CASSQDGTIQGYTF.

The V gene is TRBV28, the J gene TRBJ2-7; 11 nucleotides line up with TRBD2. CDR1 is MDHEN, CDR2 SYDVKM, per germline. The CDR3 runs to 16 residues. With V trimmed by 5 bases and J by 5 bases, 11 bases remained unmatched. The CDR3 here is CASSLAASGRTNEQYF. The CDR3, as DNA: TGTGCCAGCAGTCTCGCCGCTAGCGGGAGGACCAACGAGCAGTACTTC.

The chain combines TRBV12-3 or TRBV12-4 with TRBJ1-3; D unclear. CDR3 length: 14 residues. Trimming pared 0 bases from V and 0 bases from J, leaving 3 bases between. The CDR3 spells CASSLAPSGNTIYF. Here the CDR3 DNA reads TGTGCCAGCAGTTTAGCCCCCTCTGGAAACACCATATATTTT.

This sequence joins TRBV6-2 or TRBV6-3 and TRBJ2-1; D ambiguous. The V gene lost 6 bases and the J gene lost 9 bases, with 15 bases spanning the gap. Germline V gives CDR1 MNHEY, CDR2 SVGEGT. This CDR3 region has 13 residues. DNA of the CDR3: TGTGCCAGCAGCTTTACGGTGGCGCGTGAGCAGTTCTTC. Protein product: CASSFTVAREQFF.

Ten or more counts support this clonotype. The chain links TRBV6-5 to TRBJ2-1, with D perhaps matching TRBD2 (5 bases). The V end lost 4 bases, the J end lost 7 bases, and 17 bases lay between the germline ends. CDR1 is MNHEY, CDR2 SVGAGI, per germline. The CDR3 runs 15 residues. The CDR3 DNA reads TGTGCCAGCAGTTTTAGCGTCGGTGCATTAAATGAGCAGTTCTTC. Its protein is CASSFSVGALNEQFF.

V is TRBV10-3 and J is TRBJ2-1; 13 bases are a match to TRBD2. The CDR3 has 15 amino acids. The J segment lost 9 bases and the V segment lost 7 bases, leaving 9 bases of the junction unmatched. The germline V gene has CDR1 ENHRY and CDR2 SYGVKD. The CDR3 nucleotides read TGTGCCATCATCTCCGGGACTAGCGGGATCGGTGAGCAGTTCTTC. It codes for CAIISGTSGIGEQFF.

The sample holds a few counts of this clonotype. The rearrangement joins TRBV6-5 to TRBJ2-6, with 9 bases matching TRBD2. CDR3 length: 18 amino acids. J lost 0 bases, V lost 2 bases, and 5 bases had no gene match. The germline V gene encodes CDR1 MNHEY and CDR2 SVGAGI. The chain's CDR3 is CASSYRTSVSSGANVLTF. The CDR3 DNA is TGTGCCAGCAGTTACCGGACTAGCGTGAGCTCTGGGGCCAACGTCCTGACTTTC.

This clonotype was counted at least ten times. This rearrangement joins TRBV7-9 to TRBJ1-1; D is unresolved. This CDR3 contains 14 residues. Trimming removed 5 bases from V and 3 bases from J, with 13 bases in between. Germline CDR1 and CDR2: SEHNR and FQNEAQ (reference sequence). This CDR3 reads CASSQAVGDTEAFF. The CDR3 DNA reads as TGTGCCAGCAGCCAAGCCGTCGGGGACACTGAAGCTTTCTTT. Looking up the rest from reference TRBV7-9 and TRBJ1-1 gives the full variable domain: DTGVSQNPRHKITKRGQNVTFRCDPISEHNRLYWYRQTLGQGPEFLTYFQNEAQLEKSRLLSDRFSAERPKGSFSTLEIQRTEQGDSAMYLCASSQAVGDTEAFFGQGTRLTVV.

This clonotype was picked up a small number of times. This chain connects TRBV20-1 to TRBJ2-3, with a weak D call TRBD2 (6 bases). Per germline, CDR1 DFQATT and CDR2 SNEGSKA (reference sequence). This CDR3 comprises 14 residues. DNA for the CDR3: TGCAGGGAGGGTCGACTAGAAGGCACAGATACGCAGTATTTT. It codes for CREGRLEGTDTQYF.

This clonotype has at least ten counts. This sequence joins TRBV7-2 and TRBJ2-7, with 12 bases fitting TRBD2. The junction had 4 bases not matched to a gene; V was cut back by 3 bases and J by 4 bases. Germline V gives CDR1 SGHTA, CDR2 FQGNSA. This CDR3 is 15 amino acids long. The CDR3: CASSFGLAGRYEQYF. The CDR3 DNA reads TGTGCCAGCAGCTTTGGACTAGCGGGACGATACGAGCAGTACTTC.

A few counts support this clonotype. The chain carries TRBV12-3 or TRBV12-4 and TRBJ1-4; the D is unclear. This CDR3 is 13 amino acids long. Trimming stripped 6 bases from V and 7 bases from J, with 12 bases between. The CDR3 is CASSRASAEKLFF. DNA for the CDR3: TGTGCCAGCAGCCGAGCCTCTGCTGAAAAACTGTTTTTT.

This clonotype was counted a few times. The CDR3 nucleotides read TGTGCCAGCAGTTTCCACCGGGAGTCCTTCGGGAATGAGCAGTTCTTC. This gives the protein CASSFHRESFGNEQFF. The rearrangement uses TRBV6-2 or TRBV6-3 and TRBJ2-1, with a weak D call TRBD2 (6 bases). Trimming cost V 4 bases and J 7 bases, with 20 bases left between them. CDR3 length equals 16 residues. CDR1 MNHEY and CDR2 SVGEGT come from the germline V gene.